The rows below give T cell receptor beta chains drawn from one sample of a study of cytomegalovirus exposure and HLA in healthy donors. Assay: immunoSEQ multiplex PCR; the TCRdb copy retains only in-frame clones and omits some. The sample totals over 150,000 clones. The sequenced sample was PBMCs. The source of these receptors is a boy aged 10-17 years in good health and CMV-seronegative. The CDR3 runs from the conserved cysteine through the conserved F or W.

j_call v_call cdr3_aa
TRBJ1-1 TRBV19 CASSTRDRENTEAFF
TRBJ2-5 TRBV4-2 CASSQDESSGEGETQYF
TRBJ2-7 TRBV5-6 CASSLRGRVSYEQYF
TRBJ2-2 TRBV18 CASSRYSGGSAGELFF
TRBJ2-7 TRBV6-1 CATQLSRVSYEQYF
TRBJ2-7 TRBV29-1 CSVEVPPREQYF
NA TRBV30 CAWPWAIGYEQYF
TRBJ2-3 TRBV2 CASSLTGADTQYF
TRBJ1-1 TRBV11-2 CASSSKTGTGFQSAEAFF
TRBJ1-1 TRBV29-1 CSVPGQGITEAFF
TRBJ2-1 TRBV4-1 CASSPGGEQFF
TRBJ1-2 TRBV7-9 CASSSGQGAKGYTF
TRBJ1-2 TRBV7-2 CASSNLQGGYGYTF
TRBJ1-2 TRBV5-6 CASSPTGGVDYGYTF
TRBJ2-6 TRBV7-2 CASSSQTSGANVLTF
TRBJ2-1 TRBV30 CAWSASNEQFF
TRBJ2-1 TRBV5-1 CASSILGLAGGLSSYNEQFF
TRBJ1-1 TRBV9 CASSVYALNTEAFF
TRBJ2-6 TRBV6-5 CASRFNGANVLTF
TRBJ1-1 TRBV7-3 CASSLDTYTEAFF
TRBJ2-1 TRBV7-3 CASSLRPSGDNEQFF
TRBJ2-7 TRBV4-3 CASSSPGTGIHEQYF
TRBJ2-5 TRBV6-1 CASSRLAGDQETQYF
TRBJ2-5 TRBV7-2 CASSLVGAGGRETQYF
TRBJ1-1 TRBV5-4 CASSLGYDSYLNTEAFF
TRBJ2-3 TRBV5-1 CASSLSVVGTDTQYF
TRBJ1-2 TRBV5-5 CASSLDRAQYGYTF
TRBJ1-6 TRBV6-5 CASSYDWDSNSPLHF
TRBJ2-3 TRBV4-1 CASSQGTSTDTQYF
TRBJ2-6 TRBV9 CASSGRGGANVLTF
TRBJ1-2 TRBV4-1 CASSPVGANYGYTF
TRBJ1-6 TRBV2 CASSENSGAPLHF
TRBJ2-4 TRBV11-2 CASSLDPRENIQYF
TRBJ1-1 TRBV5-1 CASSVIQGDRNTEAFF
TRBJ1-3 TRBV4-3 CASSQDLGGALGNTIYF
TRBJ1-2 TRBV7-2 CASSRTGAPSGYTF
TRBJ2-3 TRBV7-6 CASSLVFAGGTDTQYF
TRBJ2-7 TRBV1 CTSSQEDPTETGGYHEQYF
TRBJ1-6 TRBV5-6 CASSLAGSGVTGSPLHF
TRBJ2-1 TRBV19 CASRPGRGGNEQFF
TRBJ2-1 TRBV5-6 CASSLRLYNEQFF